The 29 T cell receptor beta chains below all came from one sample that was sequenced in a study of early T cells in non-severe SARS-CoV-2 infection. TCRdb called the 5' RACE reads again in MiXCR, with one record for every CDR3 protein. In the table there are some 58,000 distinct CDR3 sequences, about an eighth of which are singletons. Sequencing used whole blood. These receptor sequences come from an adult who was a healthcare worker with PCR-confirmed SARS-CoV-2 infection or an uninfected control (not recorded which).

The chain has TRBV5-1 and TRBJ2-7, with D perhaps TRBD1 (5 bases). Germline CDR1 is SGHRS and CDR2 is YFSETQ. The CDR3 is 14 amino acids. With 0 bases removed from V and 2 bases from J, the gap between germline ends came to 9 bases. CDR3 amino acids: CASSLGWGPYEQYF. Written as DNA, the CDR3 is TGCGCCAGCAGCTTGGGCTGGGGCCCCTACGAGCAGTACTTC.

The gene calls are TRBV12-5 and TRBJ1-1, with D unresolved. The CDR3 has 13 amino acids. CDR1 LGHNT and CDR2 FRNRAP come from the germline V gene. Trimming took off 1 base at V and 8 bases at J, with 11 bases between the two ends. CDR3 in amino acids: CASGLGGSPEAFF. The CDR3 nucleotides are TGTGCTAGTGGTTTGGGGGGAAGTCCCGAAGCTTTCTTT.

This clonotype was seen repeatedly, ten times or more. This chain uses TRBV29-1 with TRBJ1-2; D unclear. The CDR3 is made up of 12 amino acids. V was trimmed by 6 bases and J by 7 bases, leaving 15 bases between them. CDR1 is SQVTM, CDR2 ANQGSEA, per germline. The CDR3 DNA reads TGCAGCGTACAACTGGGGAGTTTTGGCTACACCTTC. It yields the protein CSVQLGSFGYTF. The whole variable domain, filled in from reference TRBV29-1 and TRBJ1-2, reads SAVISQKPSRDICQRGTSLTIQCQVDSQVTMMFWYRQQPGQSLTLIATANQGSEATYESGFVIDKFPISRPNLTFSTLTVSNMSPEDSSIYLCSVQLGSFGYTFGSGTRLTVV.

In this sample, this clonotype turned up many times. The chain joins TRBV20-1 to TRBJ2-3; TRBD2 matches 10 bases. The CDR3 is 19 residues long. CDR1 is DFQATT and CDR2 is SNEGSKA in the germline V gene (reference sequence). After removal of 7 bases from V and 0 bases from J, the junction contained 19 bases not matched to a gene. The CDR3 DNA sequence: TGCAGTGTTTCAGCGGGACTAGCGATCTCCACTACTAGCACAGATACGCAGTATTTT. Amino acid sequence: CSVSAGLAISTTSTDTQYF.

In DNA form, the CDR3 reads TGTGCCAGTAGTAAACAGACAGGGTACACAGATACGCAGTATTTT. Its translation: CASSKQTGYTDTQYF. V gene TRBV19 combines with J gene TRBJ2-3; 7 nucleotides align to TRBD1. The germline CDR1 and CDR2 sequences are LNHDA and SQIVND (reference sequence). Trimming removed 4 bases from V and 2 bases from J; junction bases left unmatched: 6. The length of the CDR3 is 15 residues.

This chain uses TRBV5-1 with TRBJ2-3; TRBD2 aligns across 10 bases. CDR1 is SGHRS and CDR2 is YFSETQ in the germline V gene. Losses at the gene ends were 6 bases for V and 0 bases for J; bases not matched to a gene: 7. This CDR3 has 16 amino acids. Here the CDR3 reads CASKDSGGASTDTQYF. For the CDR3, the DNA is TGCGCCAGCAAGGACAGCGGGGGGGCTAGCACAGATACGCAGTATTTT.

This chain links TRBV9 with TRBJ1-6; D perhaps matches TRBD1 (5 bases). The CDR3 totals 15 residues. V was pared by 0 bases and J by 6 bases, with 10 bases between. Germline loops: CDR1 SGDLS, CDR2 YYNGEE. CDR3 in amino acids: CASSVAKGSNSPLHF. In DNA, the CDR3 is TGTGCCAGCAGCGTAGCAAAGGGGAGTAATTCACCCCTCCACTTT.

The chain's CDR3 is CASSLGMKNEQFF. The CDR3 DNA reads as TGTGCCAGCAGCTTAGGGATGAAAAATGAGCAGTTCTTC. The chain couples TRBV7-8 to TRBJ2-1, with D unresolved. CDR1 SGHVS and CDR2 FQNEAQ come from the germline V gene. This CDR3 spans 13 amino acids. Trimming stripped 1 base from V and 7 bases from J, with 8 bases between.

The chain is built from TRBV5-5 and TRBJ2-1; 10 nucleotides align to TRBD1. The CDR3 consists of 16 residues. Germline assignment: CDR1 SGHKS and CDR2 YYEKEE (reference sequence). The V segment lost 0 bases and the J segment 4 bases; nucleotides outside the gene matches: 4. CDR3 in amino acids: CASSLGWDRGYNEQFF. CDR3 nucleotide sequence: TGTGCCAGCAGCTTGGGTTGGGACAGGGGATACAATGAGCAGTTCTTC. Based on the CDR3 plus reference TRBV5-5 and TRBJ2-1, the full variable domain is DAGVTQSPTHLIKTRGQQVTLRCSPISGHKSVSWYQQVLGQGPQFIFQYYEKEERGRGNFPDRFSARQFPNYSSELNVNALLLGDSALYLCASSLGWDRGYNEQFFGPGTRLTVL.

The chain employs TRBV7-9 and TRBJ2-1; D remains unclear. CDR3 size: 11 residues. Between the trimmed V and J ends, which lost 4 bases and 10 bases, there was a span of 8 bases. Germline CDR1 SEHNR, CDR2 FQNEAQ (reference sequence). The CDR3 region has the DNA TGTGCCAGCAGCTCCATGGGCGAGCAGTTCTTC. Translation gives CASSSMGEQFF.

This clonotype was detected ten times or more. This chain joins TRBV7-9 and TRBJ1-1; no firm D call. The CDR3 extends over 15 amino acids. Germline CDR1 reads SEHNR; CDR2 reads FQNEAQ (reference sequence). V was pared by 5 bases and J by 1 base, with 14 bases between. CDR3 amino acids: CASSPPTYENTEAFF. In nucleotides, the CDR3 is TGTGCCAGCAGCCCCCCGACGTATGAGAACACTGAAGCTTTCTTT. The complete variable domain, with remaining parts taken from reference TRBV7-9 and TRBJ1-1, reads DTGVSQNPRHKITKRGQNVTFRCDPISEHNRLYWYRQTLGQGPEFLTYFQNEAQLEKSRLLSDRFSAERPKGSFSTLEIQRTEQGDSAMYLCASSPPTYENTEAFFGQGTRLTVV.

The sample holds many counts of this clonotype. The chain links TRBV16 to TRBJ2-3; no clear D gene. The CDR3 spans 12 residues. Germline V gene data show CDR1 as KGHSY and CDR2 as FQNENV. V lost 4 bases, J lost 3 bases, and 5 bases lay in between. In nucleotides, the CDR3 is TGTGCCAGCAGCCGCCAAACAGATACGCAGTATTTT. Protein product: CASSRQTDTQYF.

In its sample, this clonotype was seen a few times. The chain uses TRBV27 and TRBJ2-3; no definite D call. V was clipped by 6 bases and J by 6 bases, with 16 bases between them. The CDR3 spans 14 residues. The germline gives CDR1 MNHEY, CDR2 SMNVEV (reference sequence). CDR3 DNA: TGTGCCAGCAGGGGTGGGCAGGCCTTGGATACGCAGTATTTT. The encoded protein is CASRGGQALDTQYF.

The CDR3 sequence: CASSVTNRLQGSGNTIYF. The CDR3 nucleotides read TGTGCCAGCAGTGTCACCAATCGGTTGCAGGGCTCTGGAAACACCATATATTTT. V gene TRBV12-3 or TRBV12-4 combines with J gene TRBJ1-3; maybe TRBD1 (5 bases). Trimming pared 5 bases from V and 0 bases from J, leaving 20 bases between. The CDR3 has 18 residues.

This clonotype was observed many times. This rearrangement joins TRBV20-1 to TRBJ2-5, with a possible D match to TRBD1 (8 bases). Germline V gene lookup returns CDR1 DFQATT and CDR2 SNEGSKA (reference sequence). The CDR3 is 17 residues long. V lost 3 bases to trimming and J lost 0 bases, with 20 bases between them. CDR3 in amino acids: CSASPYRGGLYQETQYF. In DNA form, the CDR3 reads TGCAGTGCTAGCCCGTACAGGGGGGGGTTGTACCAAGAGACCCAGTACTTC.

The chain couples TRBV20-1 to TRBJ2-7; 15 bases match TRBD2. After removal of 1 base from V and 7 bases from J, the junction contained 8 bases not matched to a gene. Germline loops: CDR1 DFQATT, CDR2 SNEGSKA (reference sequence). CDR3 length: 16 amino acids. DNA of the CDR3: TGCAGTGCTAGAGGAGGACTAGCGGGGGGGCCGATTGAGCAGTACTTC. Residues: CSARGGLAGGPIEQYF.

The chain is built from TRBV5-5 and TRBJ2-7; TRBD2 matches at 13 bases. V trimming: 1 base; J trimming: 2 bases; junction bases outside the gene matches: 12. The CDR3 spans 19 residues. Germline V lookup: CDR1 SGHKS, CDR2 YYEKEE (reference sequence). In DNA form, the CDR3 reads TGTGCCAGCAGCTTGAAGGAACCTGACGGACTAGCGGGGGCCTACGAGCAGTACTTC. This codes for CASSLKEPDGLAGAYEQYF.

CDR3 sequence reads: CASSFAEYEQYF. CDR3 nucleotides: TGTGCCAGCAGCTTTGCGGAATACGAGCAGTACTTC. This chain uses TRBV7-2 with TRBJ2-7; D gene unclear. Trimming pared 3 bases from V and 4 bases from J, leaving 7 bases between. This CDR3 contains 12 residues. Germline V gene lookup returns CDR1 SGHTA and CDR2 FQGNSA.

The V gene is TRBV11-2, the J gene TRBJ2-2; D gene unclear. V was trimmed by 8 bases and J by 7 bases, leaving 8 bases between them. This CDR3 has 11 amino acids. Germline V gene sequence: CDR1 SGHAT, CDR2 FQNNGV. CDR3: CASGTSGELFF. The DNA for the CDR3 is TGTGCCAGCGGAACAAGCGGGGAGCTGTTTTTT.

There are many counts of this clonotype. The chain joins TRBV7-3 to TRBJ2-1; D remains unclear. The CDR3 length is 14 residues. Trimming shortened V by 4 bases and J by 8 bases, and 15 bases separated the two germline ends. Germline V gene data show CDR1 as SGHTA and CDR2 as FQGTGA. The CDR3 coding sequence is TGTGCCAGCAGCTCCCGTGGTAGTAGGGATGAGCAGTTCTTC. The encoded protein is CASSSRGSRDEQFF.

Ten or more counts support this clonotype. The J gene is TRBJ2-3, the V gene TRBV21-1; the table calls TRBD1, which could not be checked here. TRBV21-1 is a documented pseudogene. This CDR3 region has 14 residues. CDR3 nucleotide sequence: TGTGCCAGCAGCACTTTGCGGGGCGCAGATACGCAGTATTTT. Translating it yields CASSTLRGADTQYF.

This clonotype was found a few times. The chain is built from TRBV10-3 and TRBJ2-7; maybe TRBD2 (5 bases). CDR1 ENHRY and CDR2 SYGVKD come from the germline V gene. Trimming cost V 6 bases and J 5 bases, with 11 bases left between them. The CDR3 spans 12 residues. CDR3 DNA sequence: TGTGCCATCAGGAGGGTGGATGACGAGCAGTACTTC. Protein: CAIRRVDDEQYF.

The rearrangement uses TRBV7-2 and TRBJ2-7; the D gene is possibly TRBD2 (5 bases). The germline gives CDR1 SGHTA, CDR2 FQGNSA. CDR3 length equals 15 residues. With 5 bases removed from V and 3 bases from J, the gap between germline ends came to 17 bases. The CDR3 DNA is TGTGCCAGCAGCCGGCCCACGGTAGCGAACTACGAGCAGTACTTC. Translated: CASSRPTVANYEQYF.

This clonotype was seen a few times. The chain has TRBV7-2 and TRBJ2-7, with D tentatively TRBD1 (6 bases). V lost 5 bases and J lost 3, with 11 bases in between. Germline V gene sequence: CDR1 SGHTA, CDR2 FQGNSA. The CDR3 covers 13 residues. CDR3 sequence (DNA): TGTGCCAGCAGCCGACAACAGGGCTACGAGCAGTACTTC. This gives the protein CASSRQQGYEQYF. The full variable domain, rest sourced from reference TRBV7-2 and TRBJ2-7, is GAGVSQSPSNKVTEKGKDVELRCDPISGHTALYWYRQSLGQGLEFLIYFQGNSAPDKSGLPSDRFSAERTGGSVSTLTIQRTQQEDSAVYLCASSRQQGYEQYFGPGTRLTVT.

This clonotype was detected a few times. The rearrangement joins TRBV29-1 to TRBJ2-7, with D perhaps matching TRBD1 (5 bases). CDR1 is SQVTM and CDR2 is ANQGSEA in the germline V gene. The CDR3 is 16 amino acids. The V gene lost 1 base and the J gene lost 2 bases, with 18 bases spanning the gap. CDR3 in DNA: TGCAGCGTTGAAGTCCTCGACAGCCCGGCCCCCTACGAGCAGTACTTC. Translation gives CSVEVLDSPAPYEQYF.

This clonotype has ten or more counts. J is TRBJ1-2 and V is TRBV7-2; 9 bases map to TRBD1. The CDR3 has 16 amino acids. Germline loops: CDR1 SGHTA, CDR2 FQGNSA. The junction had 7 bases not matched to a gene; V was cut back by 5 bases and J by 0 bases. The DNA for the CDR3 is TGTGCCAGCAGCGTATCACAGGGGGCAGCTAACTATGGCTACACCTTC. This sequence encodes CASSVSQGAANYGYTF.

The gene calls are TRBV11-2 and TRBJ1-2; D gene ambiguous. The CDR3 is 14 residues long. The V end was cut by 1 base, the J end by 8 bases, with 14 bases between. Germline V CDR1 and CDR2: SGHAT, FQNNGV. The CDR3 sequence is CASSLVEYSLGYTF. The DNA of the CDR3 is TGTGCCAGCAGCTTAGTGGAGTACTCCCTAGGCTACACCTTC.

The chain joins TRBV18 to TRBJ2-1; D may match TRBD1 or TRBD2 (5 bases each). Germline CDR1 and CDR2: KGHSH and LQKENI. Trimming pared 2 bases from V and 4 bases from J, leaving 12 bases between. The CDR3 runs to 15 residues. Written as DNA, the CDR3 is TGTGCCAGCTCACCAGGGCAGGGAGCTTACAATGAGCAGTTCTTC. Protein sequence: CASSPGQGAYNEQFF.

This clonotype was recorded many times. The chain couples TRBV5-1 to TRBJ2-2; TRBD1 agrees at 9 bases. Germline lookup yields CDR1 SGHRS and CDR2 YFSETQ. The length of the CDR3 is 15 residues. V gave up 9 bases and J gave up 4 bases; unmatched junction bases: 10. DNA for the CDR3: TGCGCCACCGCTACAGGGGGCTACCCCACCGGGGAGCTGTTTTTT. Translated: CATATGGYPTGELFF.